The present T cell receptor (beta chain) was sequenced within a study of shared clonotypes between healthy human individuals. Study findings and constraints: Memory subsets generally showed lower estimated richness than naive subsets.

The data were produced by immunoSEQ multiplex PCR, yet TCRdb's version contains in-frame clones alone and is incomplete. Among hundreds of thousands of clones, less than 85% were seen once, and the ten largest hold approximately 1.7%. A remark on this clone: Its antigen is currently unknown.

Germline V gene data show CDR1 as MRHNA and CDR2 as SNTAGT. This CDR3 contains 16 residues. Trimming at V came to 5 bases and at J to 0 bases, leaving 4 bases not matched to a gene. The sequenced sample consisted of memory CD4+ T cells sorted from blood. Sample subset: CD45RA-negative fraction. The clonotype comes from a woman younger than 45 in good health. V gene TRBV6-4 combines with J gene TRBJ2-3, with 11 bases fitting TRBD2. CDR3 loop: CASSPTSGGSTDTQYF. CDR3 nucleotides: TGTGCCAGCAGTCCTACTAGCGGGGGAAGCACAGATACGCAGTATTTT.